What follows is one TCR beta chain and its context. Original methodology: Cell counts per sample came from amplifying reference gene primers. Data came from immunoSEQ multiplex PCR; TCRdb stores just in-frame clones and leaves some out. The D gene and trimming were derived from the DNA, and the V and J assignments and clone size from that table. The repertoire holds fewer than 50,000 clones, roughly 90% seen once, with 25% to 30% in the top ten. Trimming removed 6 bases at V and 6 bases at J, with 16 bases between. Germline assignment: CDR1 SGHVS and CDR2 FNYEAQ. The CDR3 has 14 amino acids. The data were taken from a study of blood T cell repertoires in COVID-19.

The receptor comes from a man aged 60 to 69 with active or convalescent COVID-19. The genes are TRBV7-6 and TRBJ2-3, with D unclear. Sequencing input: peripheral blood. The CDR3 DNA reads as TGTGCCAGCAGGCGACTCGTCCAAGGCGATACGCAGTATTTT. Its protein product is CASRRLVQGDTQYF.